The 6 T cell receptor beta chains reported below all come from one sample, sequenced in a study of T cells after yellow fever vaccination. One entry per CDR3 protein, called by TCRdb with MiXCR from the 5' RACE reads. The table records 250,000 to 350,000 distinct CDR3 sequences, about 6.6% of them present only once. Sample: PBMCs, taken more than 35 days after the first yellow fever vaccination. The receptors stem from a man aged 18-30 years who received the YFV17D yellow fever vaccine.

This clonotype was observed a few times. This rearrangement joins TRBV27 to TRBJ1-1; D uncertain. CDR1 MNHEY and CDR2 SMNVEV come from the germline V gene (reference sequence). The CDR3 loop spans 15 amino acids. Between the trimmed V and J ends, which lost 5 bases and 11 bases, there was a span of 24 bases. The DNA for the CDR3 is TGTGCCAGCAGTCCCAACGTGGGATGGAACACTGTTGCTTTCTTT. It codes for CASSPNVGWNTVAFF.

This clonotype turned up a few times. V gene TRBV7-8 combines with J gene TRBJ1-5; tentatively, D is TRBD1 (5 bases). The CDR3 loop spans 16 amino acids. In germline, CDR1 is SGHVS, CDR2 FQNEAQ. The V and J ends lost 5 bases and 2 bases respectively, with 16 bases between them. The CDR3 nucleotides are TGTGCCAGCAGCCAGGACTGGCGGGGACGCAATCAGCCCCAGCATTTT. Protein sequence: CASSQDWRGRNQPQHF.

This chain connects TRBV18 to TRBJ2-7; D is perhaps TRBD2 (6 bases). V shed 3 bases and J shed 2 bases, with 11 bases lying between them. This CDR3 comprises 14 residues. Germline V CDR1 and CDR2: KGHSH, LQKENI. This CDR3 reads CASSPLGGPYEQYV. In DNA, the CDR3 is TGTGCCAGCTCACCGTTGGGGGGTCCCTACGAGCAGTACGTC.

This clonotype was counted a few times. The genes are TRBV7-9 and TRBJ1-2; the D gene is possibly TRBD1 (6 bases). From germline, CDR1 is SEHNR and CDR2 FQNEAQ (reference sequence). CDR3 length: 15 amino acids. Trimming took 6 bases from V and 0 from J, leaving 14 bases between them. The CDR3 is CASRPRQETNYGYTF. The CDR3 DNA reads TGTGCCAGCAGACCTCGACAGGAAACTAACTATGGCTACACCTTC.

The rearrangement links TRBV6-2 or TRBV6-3 to TRBJ2-5; possible D gene TRBD2, 7 bases. With 0 bases removed from V and 2 bases from J, the gap between germline ends came to 13 bases. CDR1 is MNHEY and CDR2 is SVGEGT in the germline V gene. The CDR3 spans 16 residues. Here the CDR3 DNA reads TGTGCCAGCAGTTACTCCCCGGGGGGCAAACAAGAGACCCAGTACTTC. Amino acid sequence: CASSYSPGGKQETQYF.

This clonotype was picked up a small number of times. This rearrangement joins TRBV27 to TRBJ2-3; 9 bases fit TRBD2. Trimming cost V 4 bases and J 3 bases; bases outside gene matches: 11. Per the germline V gene, CDR1 is MNHEY and CDR2 is SMNVEV (reference sequence). CDR3 length: 17 residues. CDR3: CASSWLAGGFLTDTQYF. CDR3 nucleotides: TGTGCCAGCAGTTGGTTGGCGGGGGGGTTTCTTACAGATACGCAGTATTTT.